These 32 T cell receptor beta chains originate from one sample sequenced in a study of human T cells and chemical hapten exposure. The time point denotes: patch test 1, 2 weeks after DPC sensitization. The treatment: therapeutic diphenylcyclopropenone sensitization with weekly scalp DPC. Each CDR3 protein gets one entry after TCRdb re-called the RACE reads with MiXCR. Among some 170,000 distinct CDR3 sequences listed, about 20% were seen once. The specimen was whole blood, collected in connection with sensitization to the hapten diphenylcyclopropenone (DPC). The receptors were gathered from a woman between 50 and 59 years old with alopecia areata. Some clones in this sample may be carry-over from other donors' samples.

The chain couples TRBV9 to TRBJ1-1, with D uncertain. Germline V gene sequence: CDR1 SGDLS, CDR2 YYNGEE. The V gene lost 3 bases and the J gene lost 1 base, with 13 bases spanning the gap. There are 15 residues in the CDR3. The CDR3 sequence is CASSAPISRNTEAFF. The CDR3 coding sequence is TGTGCCAGCAGCGCCCCGATCAGCCGGAACACTGAAGCTTTCTTT.

This clonotype was counted a few times. The chain recombines TRBV20-1 with TRBJ1-1, with D unclear. The CDR3 runs 14 residues. The germline gives CDR1 DFQATT, CDR2 SNEGSKA (reference sequence). Trimming left V 4 bases short and J 5 bases short, with 17 bases between. DNA of the CDR3: TGCAGTGCTAAGACCCCGTTGCCGAGGACTGAAGCTTTCTTT. Its translation is CSAKTPLPRTEAFF.

In this sample, this clonotype turned up a few times. The J gene is TRBJ2-4, the V gene TRBV15; D perhaps matches TRBD2 (6 bases). Germline V lookup: CDR1 LNHNV, CDR2 YYDKDF (reference sequence). CDR3 length: 14 residues. Deletions cut 3 bases from V and 7 bases from J, with 13 bases between. CDR3 sequence: CATSSSNRGNIQYF. The CDR3 DNA sequence: TGTGCCACCAGCAGTTCCAACCGGGGGAACATTCAGTACTTC.

The genes are TRBV2 and TRBJ2-2, with D unclear. This CDR3 comprises 15 residues. Between the trimmed V and J ends, which lost 1 base and 4 bases, there was a span of 10 bases. Germline CDR1 and CDR2: SNHLY and FYNNEI. CDR3: CASSEGQPLTGELFF. The CDR3 coding sequence is TGTGCCAGCAGTGAAGGGCAGCCTCTCACCGGGGAGCTGTTTTTT.

This clonotype was detected a few times. The V gene is TRBV10-3, the J gene TRBJ2-2; 8 bases line up with TRBD1. The CDR3 contains 15 residues. V shed 6 bases and J 7 bases; nucleotides not matched to a gene: 10. From germline, CDR1 is ENHRY and CDR2 SYGVKD. The CDR3 region is CAIRLDNRGSGELFF. CDR3 in DNA: TGTGCCATCAGACTAGACAACAGGGGGAGCGGGGAGCTGTTTTTT.

The chain carries TRBV20-1 and TRBJ1-2; 7 nucleotides agree with TRBD1. Trimming cost V 6 bases and J 5 bases; bases outside gene matches: 6. Germline V lookup: CDR1 DFQATT, CDR2 SNEGSKA (reference sequence). The CDR3 extends over 12 amino acids. CDR3 protein: CSAPTGVYGYTF. The DNA for the CDR3 is TGCAGTGCCCCAACAGGGGTGTATGGCTACACCTTC.

The V and J genes are TRBV5-1 and TRBJ1-1, with 10 bases matching TRBD1. This CDR3 is 15 amino acids long. Trimming took 2 bases from V and 5 from J; bases not matched to a gene: 6. The germline gives CDR1 SGHRS, CDR2 YFSETQ. For the CDR3, the DNA is TGCGCCAGCAGCTTACACGGACAGGGGGAGACTGAAGCTTTCTTT. As protein: CASSLHGQGETEAFF. Variable domain in full (rest from reference TRBV5-1 and TRBJ1-1): KAGVTQTPRYLIKTRGQQVTLSCSPISGHRSVSWYQQTPGQGLQFLFEYFSETQRNKGNFPGRFSGRQFSNSRSEMNVSTLELGDSALYLCASSLHGQGETEAFFGQGTRLTVV.

This clonotype was recorded a few times. The V call is TRBV7-9, the J call TRBJ2-7, with no clear D. Per germline, CDR1 SEHNR and CDR2 FQNEAQ (reference sequence). This CDR3 is built from 16 residues. Trimming took off 4 bases at V and 1 base at J, with 17 bases between the two ends. In nucleotides, the CDR3 is TGTGCCAGCAGCTCTTCTCCTCCAAGGGCTTCCTACGAGCAGTACTTC. Translating it yields CASSSSPPRASYEQYF.

With regard to this clonotype: At one boundary the junction diverges from the germline segment, which might be a read error. The chain recombines TRBV3-1 with TRBJ2-5; tentatively, D is TRBD1 (5 bases). The length of the CDR3 is 14 residues. The V gene's germline CDR1 is LGHDT and CDR2 YNNKEL (reference sequence). The chain's CDR3 is CACSQGRAKETQYF. CDR3 nucleotide sequence: TGTGCCTGCAGCCAAGGCAGGGCCAAAGAGACCCAGTACTTC.

The chain combines TRBV9 with TRBJ2-3, with D possibly matching TRBD2 (5 bases). The CDR3 totals 16 residues. V was shortened by 3 bases and J by 0 bases, with 14 bases between the two germline ends. Germline V gene sequence: CDR1 SGDLS, CDR2 YYNGEE. The CDR3 loop is CASSAVGGLSTDTQYF. In DNA form, the CDR3 reads TGTGCCAGCAGCGCCGTGGGCGGGCTCAGCACAGATACGCAGTATTTT.

The genes are TRBV18 and TRBJ1-1; D may be TRBD1 (5 bases). V was cut by 6 bases and J by 7 bases, with 12 bases left in between. The germline gives CDR1 KGHSH, CDR2 LQKENI. The CDR3 extends over 12 amino acids. This CDR3 is CASSRGTVEAFF. For the CDR3, the DNA is TGTGCCAGCTCTAGAGGGACGGTTGAAGCTTTCTTT. Complete variable domain (other parts from reference TRBV18 and TRBJ1-1): NAGVMQNPRHLVRRRGQEARLRCSPMKGHSHVYWYRQLPEEGLKFMVYLQKENIIDESGMPKERFSAEFPKEGPSILRIQQVVRGDSAAYFCASSRGTVEAFFGQGTRLTVV.

The chain links TRBV5-1 to TRBJ2-7; either TRBD1 or TRBD2 may fit D (6 bases each). This CDR3 spans 16 amino acids. Germline V gene sequence: CDR1 SGHRS, CDR2 YFSETQ. Trimming cost V 4 bases and J 1 base, with 18 bases left between them. The DNA for the CDR3 is TGCGCCAGCAGCCCAGGACGGGGGCCGGGTTCCTACGAGCAGTACTTC. It is translated as CASSPGRGPGSYEQYF.

This clonotype was detected ten times or more. The chain couples TRBV3-1 to TRBJ2-2; TRBD2 aligns across 7 bases. CDR1 is LGHDT, CDR2 YNNKEL, per germline (reference sequence). The CDR3 spans 16 residues. Trimming cost V 1 base and J 1 base; bases outside gene matches: 3. This CDR3 is CASSQVTGGNTGELFF. In DNA form, the CDR3 reads TGTGCCAGCAGCCAAGTAACGGGAGGGAACACCGGGGAGCTGTTTTTT. Full variable domain (remainder filled in from reference TRBV3-1 and TRBJ2-2): DTAVSQTPKYLVTQMGNDKSIKCEQNLGHDTMYWYKQDSKKFLKIMFSYNNKELIINETVPNRFSPKSPDKAHLNLHINSLELGDSAVYFCASSQVTGGNTGELFFGEGSRLTVL.

The chain joins TRBV29-1 to TRBJ1-6, with a weak D call TRBD1 (6 bases). The V end was cut by 6 bases, the J end by 6 bases, with 12 bases between. Germline CDR1 reads SQVTM; CDR2 reads ANQGSEA. The CDR3 runs 13 residues. The CDR3 protein is CSVGRGPNSPLHF. Written as DNA, the CDR3 is TGCAGCGTGGGGCGGGGGCCTAATTCACCCCTCCACTTT. The full variable domain, with the rest looked up from reference TRBV29-1 and TRBJ1-6, is SAVISQKPSRDICQRGTSLTIQCQVDSQVTMMFWYRQQPGQSLTLIATANQGSEATYESGFVIDKFPISRPNLTFSTLTVSNMSPEDSSIYLCSVGRGPNSPLHFGNGTRLTVT.

The J gene is TRBJ1-2, the V gene TRBV27, with D possibly matching TRBD1 (5 bases). Between the trimmed V and J ends, which lost 0 bases and 4 bases, there was a span of 12 bases. The germline gives CDR1 MNHEY, CDR2 SMNVEV (reference sequence). The CDR3 length is 15 residues. The CDR3 is CASSLSGATSYGYTF. As DNA, the CDR3 is TGTGCCAGCAGTTTATCAGGGGCTACTTCCTATGGCTACACCTTC.

The chain links TRBV20-1 to TRBJ2-7; 10 positions agree with TRBD2. CDR3 length: 14 residues. Germline V CDR1 and CDR2: DFQATT, SNEGSKA (reference sequence). V dropped 3 bases and J dropped 2; count of bases not matched to a gene: 4. Here the CDR3 reads CSARRSGRAYEQYF. DNA for the CDR3: TGCAGTGCTAGGAGGAGCGGGAGGGCCTACGAGCAGTACTTC.

This clonotype was seen repeatedly, ten times or more. The chain employs TRBV10-3 and TRBJ1-2, with D possibly being TRBD1 (5 bases). The CDR3 sequence is 14 residues long. Trimming took off 4 bases at V and 10 bases at J, with 19 bases between the two ends. CDR1 is ENHRY and CDR2 is SYGVKD in the germline V gene. The CDR3 loop is CAISGWDGVSDYTF. For the CDR3, the DNA is TGTGCCATCAGTGGCTGGGACGGAGTGTCCGACTACACCTTC.

The chain is built from TRBV29-1 and TRBJ1-2, with D tentatively TRBD1 (5 bases). CDR1 SQVTM and CDR2 ANQGSEA come from the germline V gene. Trimming took 4 bases from V and 0 from J, leaving 6 bases between them. This CDR3 has 12 amino acids. This CDR3 is CSVGTTNYGYTF. The DNA of the CDR3 is TGCAGCGTTGGGACAACTAACTATGGCTACACCTTC.

This rearrangement joins TRBV7-9 to TRBJ1-3; 7 bases are shared with TRBD1. The germline V gene has CDR1 SEHNR and CDR2 FQNEAQ (reference sequence). V shed 2 bases, J shed 11 bases, and the junction held 12 bases outside the gene matches. This CDR3 is 15 amino acids long. This chain's CDR3 is CASSLPNRDRTSIYF. The CDR3 DNA follows: TGTGCCAGCAGCTTACCCAACCGGGACAGAACCTCCATATATTTT. The whole variable domain, remainder taken from reference TRBV7-9 and TRBJ1-3, is DTGVSQNPRHKITKRGQNVTFRCDPISEHNRLYWYRQTLGQGPEFLTYFQNEAQLEKSRLLSDRFSAERPKGSFSTLEIQRTEQGDSAMYLCASSLPNRDRTSIYFGEGSWLTVV.

CDR3 sequence reads: CASSQEKSLAGDEQFF. The CDR3 nucleotides are TGTGCCAGCAGCCAAGAAAAGAGTCTAGCGGGAGATGAGCAGTTCTTC. The gene calls are TRBV3-1 and TRBJ2-1; the match to TRBD2 covers 10 bases. This CDR3 has 16 residues. Germline assignment: CDR1 LGHDT and CDR2 YNNKEL (reference sequence). The V segment lost 0 bases and the J segment 8 bases; nucleotides outside the gene matches: 7.

The J gene is TRBJ2-3, the V gene TRBV10-2, with 11 bases lining up with TRBD2. The germline V gene encodes CDR1 WSHSY and CDR2 SAAADI. The CDR3 totals 16 residues. Trimming at V came to 8 bases and at J to 0 bases, leaving 7 bases not matched to a gene. The CDR3 DNA is TGCGCCAGCCCGGGACTAGCGGCCTCTAGCACAGATACGCAGTATTTT. It encodes CASPGLAASSTDTQYF.

On this clonotype itself: Sequence at one end of the junction differs from germline and may be a read error. The chain carries TRBV29-1 and TRBJ1-2, with TRBD1 identical over 7 bases. There are 12 residues in the CDR3. CDR1 SQVTM and CDR2 ANQGSEA come from the germline V gene. The CDR3 DNA sequence: TGCAGCGTTGCGGGGACAGTCTATGGCTACAACTTC. Translated: CSVAGTVYGYNF.

The chain has TRBV6-6 and TRBJ2-1, with 7 bases aligning to TRBD2. Germline V gene lookup returns CDR1 MNHNY and CDR2 SVGAGI (reference sequence). The CDR3 runs to 16 residues. The J segment lost 10 bases and the V segment lost 2 bases, leaving 14 bases of the junction unmatched. In DNA, the CDR3 is TGTGCCAGCAGTTACAGTCCTCGGGACTATTTTTCCGAGCAGTTCTTC. Its translation: CASSYSPRDYFSEQFF.

The chain has TRBV20-1 and TRBJ2-2, with 10 nucleotides matching TRBD2. V shed 3 bases and J 6 bases; nucleotides not matched to a gene: 7. Per germline, CDR1 DFQATT and CDR2 SNEGSKA (reference sequence). The length of the CDR3 is 15 residues. CDR3 in amino acids: CSARPSGRAAGELFF. The CDR3 nucleotides are TGCAGTGCTAGGCCCAGCGGGAGGGCGGCCGGGGAGCTGTTTTTT.

The chain couples TRBV6-5 to TRBJ2-1, with no clear D. The germline CDR1 and CDR2 sequences are MNHEY and SVGAGI. Trimming shortened V by 6 bases and J by 0 bases, and 9 bases separated the two germline ends. The CDR3 is made up of 14 amino acids. The CDR3 DNA reads as TGTGCCAGCAGGGTCTTTAGCTCCTACAATGAGCAGTTCTTC. Protein: CASRVFSSYNEQFF.

The chain employs TRBV24-1 and TRBJ2-5; D is perhaps TRBD1 (5 bases). The V and J ends lost 0 bases and 8 bases respectively, with 12 bases between them. Germline V gene data show CDR1 as KGHDR and CDR2 as SFDVKD. The CDR3 totals 14 residues. The CDR3 sequence: CATSDLGRAATQYF. The CDR3 DNA reads as TGTGCCACCAGTGATTTGGGCAGGGCGGCCACCCAGTACTTC.

V and J are TRBV28 and TRBJ1-5; TRBD1 matches at 7 bases. The trim removed 4 bases at V and 0 bases at J, leaving 6 bases unmatched. The germline CDR1 and CDR2 sequences are MDHEN and SYDVKM. CDR3 length equals 16 residues. The CDR3 is CASSSTGLTSNQPQHF. CDR3 sequence (DNA): TGTGCCAGCAGTTCGACAGGGCTTACTAGCAATCAGCCCCAGCATTTT.

V is TRBV20-1 and J is TRBJ2-1, with 10 bases lining up with TRBD2. This CDR3 has 13 residues. With V trimmed by 5 bases and J by 9 bases, 7 bases remained unmatched. Germline CDR1 and CDR2: DFQATT and SNEGSKA (reference sequence). CDR3 nucleotides: TGCAGTGCTGGAAAGCGGGAGGGAGGTGAGCAGTTCTTC. It specifies CSAGKREGGEQFF.

The gene calls are TRBV5-1 and TRBJ2-1; TRBD2 matches 9 bases. CDR3 size: 15 residues. Germline V lookup: CDR1 SGHRS, CDR2 YFSETQ. V lost 4 bases to trimming and J lost 2 bases; unmatched junction nucleotides: 4. The CDR3 here is CASSPGLAPYNEQFF. As DNA, the CDR3 is TGCGCCAGCAGCCCGGGACTAGCCCCCTACAATGAGCAGTTCTTC.

The CDR3 spells CASSLSSYGYTF. CDR3 coding DNA: TGTGCCAGCAGCTTAAGCTCATATGGCTACACCTTC. This chain uses TRBV11-2 with TRBJ1-2; D ambiguous. Per germline, CDR1 SGHAT and CDR2 FQNNGV. The CDR3 sequence is 12 residues long. The V end was cut by 2 bases, the J end by 5 bases, with 6 bases between.

This clonotype occurred a few times. The chain links TRBV10-3 to TRBJ1-2, with TRBD1 matching over 7 bases. CDR3 length: 12 residues. The V and J ends lost 8 bases and 6 bases, in that order; junction bases with no gene match: 6. The germline gives CDR1 ENHRY, CDR2 SYGVKD. CDR3 in DNA: TGTGCCATCTCCGACAGGGACAATGGCTACACCTTC. Its protein product is CAISDRDNGYTF.

V usage is TRBV20-1 and J usage is TRBJ1-1; 10 nucleotides agree with TRBD1. CDR3 size: 17 residues. CDR1 and CDR2 (germline): DFQATT, SNEGSKA (reference sequence). Unmatched junction bases numbered 9, after V lost 0 bases and J lost 2 bases. The CDR3 sequence: CSARDEGQGLRNTEAFF. As DNA, the CDR3 is TGCAGTGCTAGAGATGAGGGACAGGGGCTAAGAAACACTGAAGCTTTCTTT.